Presented here are 9 T cell receptor beta chains from one specimen sequenced in a study of T cells in Graves' hyperthyroidism and ophthalmopathy. Researchers took RNA transcripts and amplified the TCR beta CDR3 regions from them. Researchers ran a first-round RT-PCR on the TCR CDR3 using the HTBI primer set. TCRdb reprocessed the multiplex PCR reads with MiXCR, giving one entry per CDR3 protein. The sample consists of roughly 640,000 distinct CDR3 sequences, approximately 16% of them appearing once. Sequencing input: blood. The receptors come from a woman aged 40 to 50 with Graves' ophthalmopathy.

This clonotype showed up just a few times. The CDR3 DNA is TGTGCCAGCAGCGCTCGGGGGAGCACAGATACGCAGTATTTT. It yields the protein CASSARGSTDTQYF. This chain links TRBV9 with TRBJ2-3; perhaps TRBD2 as D (6 bases). CDR1 is SGDLS, CDR2 YYNGEE, per germline. The CDR3 totals 14 residues. The ends were cut back, 3 bases at V and 0 bases at J, with 8 bases in the middle.

In its sample, this clonotype was seen a few times. The V and J genes are TRBV3-1 and TRBJ2-5, with unresolved D. Germline-derived CDR1 and CDR2 are LGHDT and YNNKEL (reference sequence). This CDR3 comprises 14 residues. V was trimmed by 0 bases and J by 5 bases, leaving 10 bases between them. CDR3 protein: CASSQDLAVETQYF. The CDR3 DNA follows: TGTGCCAGCAGCCAAGATTTGGCGGTCGAGACCCAGTACTTC.

J is TRBJ2-6 and V is TRBV9; D is uncertain. Between the trimmed V and J ends, which lost 3 bases and 0 bases, there was a span of 4 bases. Germline V CDR1 and CDR2: SGDLS, YYNGEE. The length of the CDR3 is 14 residues. The CDR3 nucleotides read TGTGCCAGCAGCGCCGTCTCTGGGGCCAACGTCCTGACTTTC. Translated: CASSAVSGANVLTF.

This clonotype was seen only a few times. CDR3 DNA: TGTGCCAGCAGCCCGGACAGCAGAAACACCGGGGAGCTGTTTTTT. The encoded protein is CASSPDSRNTGELFF. The V gene is TRBV7-9, the J gene TRBJ2-2, with D possibly TRBD1 on 6 matching bases. CDR1 and CDR2 from the germline V gene are SEHNR and FQNEAQ (reference sequence). The V end was cut by 5 bases, the J end by 2 bases, with 12 bases between. The CDR3 consists of 15 residues.

On this clonotype itself: A junction boundary mismatches the germline segment, possibly from a read error. The CDR3 sequence is CVSRHIPKTGNSPLHF. CDR3 nucleotides: TGTGTCAGCAGACATATCCCAAAGACTGGCAATTCACCCCTCCACTTT. The chain uses TRBV6-2 or TRBV6-3 and TRBJ1-6; D gene ambiguous. The V gene's germline CDR1 is MNHEY and CDR2 SVGEGT. This CDR3 contains 16 residues.

This clonotype was detected only a few times. The chain uses TRBV4-2 and TRBJ2-7, with 10 bases fitting TRBD1. The CDR3 extends over 15 amino acids. V gave up 4 bases and J gave up 4 bases; unmatched junction bases: 7. Germline CDR1 reads LGHNA; CDR2 reads YNFKEQ. CDR3 loop: CASSPTRQGAYEQYF. CDR3 coding DNA: TGTGCCAGCAGCCCAACTAGACAGGGGGCTTACGAGCAGTACTTC.

In regard to this clonotype: With a much larger clone just one base away, this may be a read error. V usage is TRBV6-9 and J usage is TRBJ2-1; no clear D gene. The CDR3 has 11 residues. Germline-derived CDR1 and CDR2 are MNHGY and SVAAGI. This CDR3 reads CASSSTNEQLF. The CDR3 DNA is TGCGCCAGCAGTTCAACCAATGAGCAGCTCTTC.

Worth noting for this clonotype: A much larger clone sits a single nucleotide away, making a read error possible. This rearrangement joins TRBV20-1 to TRBJ2-1; 8 nucleotides agree with TRBD1. CDR3 length: 14 residues. CDR1 is DFQATT, CDR2 SNEGSKA, per germline (reference sequence). V lost 8 bases and J lost 12; bases outside the gene matches: 18. The CDR3 sequence: CSTPHSSNRGVQFF. The CDR3 region has the DNA TGCAGTACTCCGCACTCAAGTAACAGGGGGGTGCAGTTCTTC.

This clonotype has at least ten counts. The chain has TRBV20-1 and TRBJ1-2; 9 bases match TRBD1. V lost 4 bases and J lost 5; bases outside the gene matches: 8. Germline CDR1 and CDR2: DFQATT and SNEGSKA (reference sequence). The CDR3 is 14 amino acids. The CDR3 spells CSANHYRGRYGYTF. The CDR3 DNA follows: TGCAGTGCTAACCACTACAGGGGGCGGTATGGCTACACCTTC.